This T cell receptor (beta chain) was profiled in a study of PD-L1 blockade in urothelial cancer. Study-wide background: The authors examined blood 3 weeks (second dose) and 6 weeks after treatment start. Median blood clonality was 0.080, with more than 75,000 unique TCRs.

Urothelial carcinoma affected the patients, and it was locally advanced or metastatic. Between 1 and 8 samples, pretreatment and on-treatment, were given by each patient. Profiled with immunoSEQ multiplex PCR; TCRdb holds only in-frame clones, not every one. In the table there are more than 85,000 clones, roughly nine tenths of which are singletons. CDR3 length equals 15 residues. Germline-derived CDR1 and CDR2 are SGHRS and YFSETQ. Trimming removed 0 bases at V and 6 bases at J, with 12 bases between. This receptor was identified in a woman of 80 years or more with urothelial cancer. The sample was PBMCs, taken around atezolizumab (anti-PD-L1) treatment. The V gene is TRBV5-1, the J gene TRBJ1-4; TRBD1 is a possible D gene (5 bases). CDR3 in amino acids: CASSLGGRVDEKLFF. CDR3 in DNA: TGCGCCAGCAGCTTGGGGGGCAGGGTTGATGAAAAACTGTTTTTT.